This T cell receptor (beta chain) appears in the sequencing data of a study of cytomegalovirus exposure and HLA in healthy donors. Study-wide results and limits: A list of 150 or so TCR beta chains associated with cytomegalovirus was given. CMV antigen specificity was confirmed in vitro for a few CMV-associated chains. Most sequenced TCRs were rare (though some public TCRs occurred in many donors).

Of note for this clone: The antigen remains unidentified.

The CDR3 runs 13 residues. The V gene lost 6 bases and the J gene lost 1 base, with 9 bases spanning the gap. The germline V gene encodes CDR1 SQVTM and CDR2 ANQGSEA. Generated by immunoSEQ multiplex PCR, the TCRdb table keeps only in-frame clones and is missing some. The sample has roughly 47,000 clones, 90% to 95% seen once. The donors were in the approximately 130-subject validation cohort; that cohort was separate from the roughly 700-subject first cohort. The specimen was PBMCs. This chain uses TRBV29-1 with TRBJ2-2; TRBD1 might be the D (6 bases). This TCR derives from a woman aged 18-29 years in good health and CMV-seronegative. CDR3 nucleotides: TGCAGCGTCAGGGGTGGGAACACCGGGGAGCTGTTTTTT. Its protein product is CSVRGGNTGELFF.